This record looks at one TCR beta chain sequence and its context. This entry is derived from a study of T cell responses to AZD1222 COVID-19 vaccine. The germline CDR1 and CDR2 sequences are KGHSH and LQKENI. V lost 0 bases and J lost 0, with 6 bases in between. The CDR3 loop spans 15 amino acids. The method was immunoSEQ multiplex PCR; TCRdb's version includes in-frame clones alone and lacks a portion of them. Here the sample spans fewer than 30,000 clones, more than 70% being singletons. This material consisted of peripheral blood, taken on day 0 of AZD1222 vaccination. The chain joins TRBV18 to TRBJ2-1; possibly TRBD2 for D (5 bases). The receptor's source is an adult in good health. The CDR3 DNA is TGTGCCAGCTCACCACCAGGGAGCTCCTACAATGAGCAGTTCTTC. As protein: CASSPPGSSYNEQFF.